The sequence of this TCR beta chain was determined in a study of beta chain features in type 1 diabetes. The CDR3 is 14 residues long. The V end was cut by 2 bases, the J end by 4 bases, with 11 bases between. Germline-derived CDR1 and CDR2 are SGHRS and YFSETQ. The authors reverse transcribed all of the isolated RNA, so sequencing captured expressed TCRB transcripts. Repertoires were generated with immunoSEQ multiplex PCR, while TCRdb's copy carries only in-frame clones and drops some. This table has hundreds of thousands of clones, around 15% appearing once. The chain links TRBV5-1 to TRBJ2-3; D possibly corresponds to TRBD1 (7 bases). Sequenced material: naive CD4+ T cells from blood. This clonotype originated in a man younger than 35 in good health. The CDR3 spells CASSFQGGADTQYF. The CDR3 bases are TGCGCCAGCAGCTTCCAGGGGGGCGCAGATACGCAGTATTTT.